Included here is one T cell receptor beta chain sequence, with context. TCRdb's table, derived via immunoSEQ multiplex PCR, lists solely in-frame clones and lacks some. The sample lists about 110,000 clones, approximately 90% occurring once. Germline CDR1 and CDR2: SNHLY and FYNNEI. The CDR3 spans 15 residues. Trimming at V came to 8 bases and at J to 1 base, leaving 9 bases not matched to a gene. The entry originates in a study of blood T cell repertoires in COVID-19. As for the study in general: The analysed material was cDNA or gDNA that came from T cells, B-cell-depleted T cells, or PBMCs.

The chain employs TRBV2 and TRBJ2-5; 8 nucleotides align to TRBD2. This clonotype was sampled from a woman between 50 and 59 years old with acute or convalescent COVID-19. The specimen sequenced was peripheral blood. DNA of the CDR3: TGTGCCAGCTGGGGAAAGCGGGAGACCCAAGAGACCCAGTACTTC. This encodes CASWGKRETQETQYF.